This T cell receptor (beta chain) comes out of a study of vaccination and CD4 T cells after COVID-19. With the Oncomine TCR Beta short-read assay, DNA from cultured CD4+ T cells was sequenced. It was from cultured CD4+ T cells that genomic DNA was extracted. Via MiXCR, TCRdb re-called the PCR reads, giving one row per CDR3 protein. The sample consists of roughly 17,000 distinct CDR3 sequences, around 40% of them appearing once. This clonotype was counted only a few times. Its cognate antigen is unknown. The treatment here: approximately nine-day PBMC culture with coronavirus spike peptide pools or control peptides (ViraFEST assay). Under the ViraFEST approach, antigen-specific T cells were expanded with peptide pools and TCRs subsequently sequenced. CDR1 and CDR2 (germline): SGHTA, FQGNSA. CDR3 length: 13 amino acids. The V and J ends lost 5 bases and 7 bases respectively, with 12 bases between them.

The TCR originated in a human donor who had recovered from COVID-19. What was sequenced was CD4+ T cells from blood, cultured in vitro. V is TRBV7-2 and J is TRBJ2-1; D ambiguous. The chain's CDR3 is CASSPSWANEQFF. DNA of the CDR3: TGTGCCAGCAGCCCAAGTTGGGCAAATGAGCAGTTCTTC.